This is a list of T cell receptor beta chains from one sample in a study of blood T cell repertoires in COVID-19. Data came from immunoSEQ multiplex PCR; TCRdb stores just in-frame clones and leaves some out. The sample includes some 67,000 clones, less than 95% seen only once; the top ten take less than 6.5%. Sample: peripheral blood. The receptors were sampled from a young woman with acute or convalescent COVID-19. The CDR3 runs from the conserved cysteine through the conserved F or W. A D gene is named only where the DNA matches it firmly. A row's size may be missing; if present it is once, few, many or a size class.

d_gene,abundance,j_gene,v_gene,CDR3aa,CDR3nt
TRBD1,NA,TRBJ1-3,TRBV10-1,CASGKWASGTGAGNTIYF,TGCGCCAGCGGCAAGTGGGCCTCCGGGACAGGGGCTGGAAACACCATATATTTT
NA,NA,TRBJ1-5,TRBV6-2/TRBV6-3,CASSYTFRGLVTQPQHF,TGTGCCAGCAGTTACACGTTTAGGGGGTTAGTAACACAGCCCCAGCATTTT
TRBD1,NA,TRBJ1-1,TRBV2,CASSETGGTEAFF,TGTGCCAGCAGTGAGACAGGGGGCACTGAAGCTTTCTTT
NA,once,TRBJ2-2,TRBV29-1,CSVESPNTGELFF,TGCAGCGTTGAGAGTCCGAACACCGGGGAGCTGTTTTTT
TRBD1,NA,TRBJ1-4,TRBV28,CASSQQQGAANEKLFF,TGTGCCAGCAGCCAACAACAGGGGGCTGCTAATGAAAAACTGTTTTTT
TRBD1,NA,TRBJ1-2,TRBV30,CAWRNRGGSYTF,TGTGCCTGGAGAAACAGGGGTGGGAGCTACACCTTC
TRBD2,NA,TRBJ2-7,TRBV20-1,CSASRLAGQSYEQYF,TGCAGTGCTAGTCGGCTAGCGGGCCAATCCTACGAGCAGTACTTC
TRBD1,NA,TRBJ1-6,TRBV27,CASGTGGAPLHF,TGTGCCAGCGGGACAGGGGGGGCACCCCTCCACTTT
NA,few,TRBJ2-2,TRBV10-3,CAIKGEGELFF,TGTGCCATCAAAGGGGAAGGGGAGCTGTTTTTT
NA,NA,TRBJ1-4,TRBV2,CASRGRRGNEKLFF,TGTGCCAGCAGAGGACGGAGGGGTAATGAAAAACTGTTTTTT
NA,NA,TRBJ2-7,TRBV2,CASSPTDYEQYF,TGTGCCAGCAGCCCGACAGACTACGAGCAGTACTTC
NA,NA,TRBJ1-4,TRBV7-2,CASSHRSNEKLFF,TGTGCCAGCAGCCACCGGTCTAATGAAAAACTGTTTTTT
TRBD1,NA,TRBJ1-2,TRBV18,CASSPPGQGAGYTF,TGTGCCAGCTCACCACCGGGACAGGGGGCTGGCTACACCTTC
NA,NA,TRBJ2-1,TRBV7-9,CASSSRAMRSSYNEQFF,TGTGCCAGCAGCTCTCGAGCGATGCGTAGCTCCTACAATGAGCAGTTCTTC
TRBD2,NA,TRBJ2-5,TRBV28,CASSLAGLAGAGSNF,TGTGCCAGCAGTTTGGCTGGACTAGCGGGGGCCGGATCTAACTTC
NA,NA,TRBJ2-1,TRBV30,CAWSSGAGLNEQFF,TGTGCCTGGAGTTCAGGTGCGGGGTTGAATGAGCAGTTCTTC
TRBD1,NA,TRBJ1-2,TRBV25-1,CASSVATGTGYTF,TGTGCCAGCAGTGTCGCGACAGGGACCGGCTACACCTTC
TRBD1,few,TRBJ1-2,TRBV6-5,CASNSQGDGYTF,TGTGCCAGCAATTCACAGGGGGATGGCTACACCTTC
NA,NA,TRBJ1-3,TRBV4-3,CASSQGTLSGNTIYF,TGCGCCAGCAGCCAAGGGACTCTCTCTGGAAACACCATATATTTT
NA,NA,TRBJ2-5,TRBV5-6,CASSLVGRSSETQYF,TGTGCCAGCAGCTTGGTGGGCAGGTCCTCAGAGACCCAGTACTTC
NA,NA,TRBJ1-2,TRBV29-1,CSVEDLNGVRVSYTF,TGCAGCGTTGAAGATCTTAACGGCGTCCGGGTTAGCTACACCTTC
NA,NA,TRBJ1-2,TRBV20-1,CSARPGIGYTF,TGCAGTGCAAGACCGGGGATTGGCTACACCTTC
NA,NA,TRBJ1-5,TRBV6-2/TRBV6-3,CASSALGTRNNQPQHF,TGTGCCAGCAGCGCCCTAGGGACAAGGAACAATCAGCCCCAGCATTTT
NA,NA,TRBJ1-3,TRBV6-5,CASSTPRNPRNTIYF,TGTGCCAGCAGTACTCCTCGAAACCCACGGAACACCATATATTTT
NA,NA,TRBJ1-4,TRBV28,CASRDPNEKLFF,TGTGCCAGTCGGGATCCTAATGAAAAACTGTTTTTT
NA,NA,TRBJ1-4,TRBV2,CASSEERTNEKLFF,TGTGCCAGCAGTGAAGAGAGGACTAATGAAAAACTGTTTTTT
NA,NA,TRBJ1-2,TRBV28,CASSGRRGNYGYTF,TGTGCCAGCAGTGGGCGTAGGGGCAACTATGGCTACACCTTC
NA,NA,TRBJ2-7,TRBV2,CASSEGLGVEQYF,TGTGCCAGCAGTGAAGGGTTAGGGGTCGAGCAGTACTTC
TRBD2,NA,TRBJ2-5,TRBV6-1,CASSEVGTSGRAGATQYF,TGTGCCAGCAGTGAAGTCGGGACTAGCGGGAGGGCCGGAGCGACCCAGTACTTC
NA,NA,TRBJ1-4,TRBV16,CASSQGSGDTNEKLFF,TGTGCCAGCAGCCAAGGTTCGGGGGACACTAATGAAAAACTGTTTTTT
NA,NA,TRBJ1-5,TRBV29-1,CSVSSWGVHHNQPQHF,TGCAGCGTTTCTTCTTGGGGGGTACACCACAATCAGCCCCAGCATTTT
TRBD1,NA,TRBJ1-1,TRBV18,CASSPLGQAANTEAFF,TGTGCCAGCTCACCGTTAGGACAGGCCGCAAACACTGAAGCTTTCTTT
NA,NA,TRBJ1-5,TRBV6-1,CASSDTGAPNQPQHF,TGTGCCAGCAGTGACACAGGAGCCCCCAATCAGCCCCAGCATTTT
TRBD2,NA,TRBJ2-1,TRBV4-1,CASSPHSGSSYNEQFF,TGCGCCAGCAGCCCCCATAGCGGGAGCTCCTACAATGAGCAGTTCTTC
TRBD1,NA,TRBJ2-2,TRBV5-4,CAITGTENTGELFF,TGTGCCATTACCGGGACAGAAAACACCGGGGAGCTGTTTTTT